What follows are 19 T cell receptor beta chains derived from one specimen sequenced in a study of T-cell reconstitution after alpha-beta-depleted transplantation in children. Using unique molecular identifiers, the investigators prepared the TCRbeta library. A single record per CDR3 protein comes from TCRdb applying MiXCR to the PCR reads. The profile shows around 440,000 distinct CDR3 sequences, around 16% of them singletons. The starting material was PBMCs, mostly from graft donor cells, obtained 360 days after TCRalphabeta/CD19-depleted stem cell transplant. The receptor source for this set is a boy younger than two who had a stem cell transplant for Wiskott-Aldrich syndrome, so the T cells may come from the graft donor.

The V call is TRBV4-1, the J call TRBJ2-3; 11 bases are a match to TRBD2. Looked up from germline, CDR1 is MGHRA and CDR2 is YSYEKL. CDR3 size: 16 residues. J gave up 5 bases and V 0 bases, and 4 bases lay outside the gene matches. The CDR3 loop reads CASSQDGSGGGDTQYF. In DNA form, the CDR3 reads TGCGCCAGCAGCCAAGATGGTAGCGGGGGGGGAGATACGCAGTATTTT.

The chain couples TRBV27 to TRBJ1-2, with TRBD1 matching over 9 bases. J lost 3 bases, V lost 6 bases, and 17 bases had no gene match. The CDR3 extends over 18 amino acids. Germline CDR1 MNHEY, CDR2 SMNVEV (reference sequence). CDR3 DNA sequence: TGTGCCAGCAGCCACGCTTGGACAGGGGTAAGATCAGACTATGGCTACACCTTC. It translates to CASSHAWTGVRSDYGYTF.

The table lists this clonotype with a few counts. The CDR3: CASSFQTSGNNEQFF. DNA for the CDR3: TGTGCCAGCAGTTTCCAGACTAGCGGGAACAATGAGCAGTTCTTC. The chain couples TRBV12-3 or TRBV12-4 to TRBJ2-1, with 11 bases matching TRBD2. This CDR3 contains 15 residues. J was trimmed by 5 bases and V by 3 bases; bases with no gene match: 3.

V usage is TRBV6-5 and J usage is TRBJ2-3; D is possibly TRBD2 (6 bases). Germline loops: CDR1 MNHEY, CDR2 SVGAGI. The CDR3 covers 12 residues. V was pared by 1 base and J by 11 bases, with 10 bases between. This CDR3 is CASSYFGEEQYF. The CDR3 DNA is TGTGCCAGCAGTTACTTCGGGGAGGAGCAGTATTTT.

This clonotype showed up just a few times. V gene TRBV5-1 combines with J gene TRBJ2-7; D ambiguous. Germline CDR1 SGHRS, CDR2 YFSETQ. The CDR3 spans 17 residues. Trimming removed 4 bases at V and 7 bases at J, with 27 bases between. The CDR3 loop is CASSPSLSAVLPREQYF. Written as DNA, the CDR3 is TGCGCCAGCAGCCCCTCCTTGTCGGCGGTCCTCCCTAGGGAGCAGTACTTC.

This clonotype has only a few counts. As DNA, the CDR3 is TGTGCCAGCAGAGACAGGCCCTCTGGGGCCAACGTCCTGACTTTC. This sequence encodes CASRDRPSGANVLTF. The rearrangement uses TRBV12-3 or TRBV12-4 and TRBJ2-6; weak D call: TRBD1 (6 bases). Deletions cut 6 bases from V and 0 bases from J, with 9 bases between. This CDR3 has 15 residues.

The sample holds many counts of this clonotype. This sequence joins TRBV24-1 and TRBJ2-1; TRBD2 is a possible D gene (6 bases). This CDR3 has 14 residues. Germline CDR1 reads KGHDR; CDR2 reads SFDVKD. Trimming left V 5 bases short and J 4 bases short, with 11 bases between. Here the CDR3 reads CATSAAGKYNEQFF. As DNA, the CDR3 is TGTGCCACCAGTGCTGCGGGGAAATACAATGAGCAGTTCTTC.

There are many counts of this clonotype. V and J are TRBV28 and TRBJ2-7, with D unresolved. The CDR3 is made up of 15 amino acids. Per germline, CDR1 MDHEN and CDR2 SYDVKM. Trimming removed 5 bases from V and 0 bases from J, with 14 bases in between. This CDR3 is CASSPRGYASYEQYF. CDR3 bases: TGTGCCAGCAGTCCCCGTGGGTACGCCTCCTACGAGCAGTACTTC.

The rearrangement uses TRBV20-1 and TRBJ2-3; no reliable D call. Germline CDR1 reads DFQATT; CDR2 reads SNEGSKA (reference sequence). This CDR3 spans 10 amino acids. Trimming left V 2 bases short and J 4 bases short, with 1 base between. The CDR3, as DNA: TGCAGTGCTAGATCAGATACGCAGTATTTT. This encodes CSARSDTQYF.

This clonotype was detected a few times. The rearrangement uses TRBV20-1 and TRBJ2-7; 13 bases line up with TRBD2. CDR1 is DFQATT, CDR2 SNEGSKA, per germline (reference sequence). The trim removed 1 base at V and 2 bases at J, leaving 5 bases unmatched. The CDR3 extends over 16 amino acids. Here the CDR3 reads CSARGRTSGGPYEQYF. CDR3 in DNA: TGCAGTGCTAGAGGAAGGACTAGCGGGGGACCCTACGAGCAGTACTTC.

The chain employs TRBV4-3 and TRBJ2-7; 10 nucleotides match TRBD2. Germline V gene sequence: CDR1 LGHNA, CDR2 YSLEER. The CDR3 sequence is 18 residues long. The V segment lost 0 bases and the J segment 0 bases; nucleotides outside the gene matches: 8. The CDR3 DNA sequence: TGCGCCAGCAGCCAAGATCCTAGCGGGAGCCGTAGCTCCTACGAGCAGTACTTC. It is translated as CASSQDPSGSRSSYEQYF.

The CDR3, as DNA: TGTGCCAGCAGCTTAAGGGAGACAATCCTCGATGAGCAGTTCTTC. Protein product: CASSLRETILDEQFF. This chain connects TRBV7-9 to TRBJ2-1; possible D gene TRBD2, 5 bases. The CDR3 contains 15 residues. Germline CDR1 SEHNR, CDR2 FQNEAQ (reference sequence). V shed 2 bases and J shed 8 bases, with 16 bases lying between them.

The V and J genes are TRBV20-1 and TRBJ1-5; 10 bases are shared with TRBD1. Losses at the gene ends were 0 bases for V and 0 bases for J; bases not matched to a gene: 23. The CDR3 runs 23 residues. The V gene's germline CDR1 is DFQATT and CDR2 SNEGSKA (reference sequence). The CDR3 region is CSARDWARITGTGVDISNQPQHF. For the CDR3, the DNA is TGCAGTGCTAGAGATTGGGCACGGATCACCGGGACAGGGGTAGATATTAGCAATCAGCCCCAGCATTTT.

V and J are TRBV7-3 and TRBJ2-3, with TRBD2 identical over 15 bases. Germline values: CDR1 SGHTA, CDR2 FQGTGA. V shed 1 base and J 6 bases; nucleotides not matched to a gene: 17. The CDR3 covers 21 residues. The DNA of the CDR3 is TGTGCCAGCAGCTTAAGGAGGCCGGGACTAGCGGGAGGTGCTACTGGGGATACGCAGTATTTT. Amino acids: CASSLRRPGLAGGATGDTQYF.

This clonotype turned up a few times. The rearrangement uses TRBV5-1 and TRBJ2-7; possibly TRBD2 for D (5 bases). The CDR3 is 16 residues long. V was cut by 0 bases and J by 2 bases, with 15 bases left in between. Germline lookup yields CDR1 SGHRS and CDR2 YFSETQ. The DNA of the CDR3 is TGCGCCAGCAGCTTGGCAGAGGTCGGGATCCCCTACGAGCAGTACTTC. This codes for CASSLAEVGIPYEQYF.

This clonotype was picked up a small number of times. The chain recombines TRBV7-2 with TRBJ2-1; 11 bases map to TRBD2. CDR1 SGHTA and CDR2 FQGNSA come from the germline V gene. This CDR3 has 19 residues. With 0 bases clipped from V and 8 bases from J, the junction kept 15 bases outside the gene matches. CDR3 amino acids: CASSLAVSATSGIGYEQFF. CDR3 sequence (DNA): TGTGCCAGCAGCTTAGCCGTTAGTGCGACTAGCGGGATTGGGTATGAGCAGTTCTTC.

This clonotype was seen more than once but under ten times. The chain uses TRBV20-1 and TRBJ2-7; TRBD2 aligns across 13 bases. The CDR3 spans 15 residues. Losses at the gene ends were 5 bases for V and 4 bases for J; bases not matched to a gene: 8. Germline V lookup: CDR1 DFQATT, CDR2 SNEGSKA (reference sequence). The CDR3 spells CSAPRLAGGPYEQYF. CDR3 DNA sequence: TGCAGTGCTCCCCGACTAGCGGGGGGCCCGTACGAGCAGTACTTC.

In nucleotides, the CDR3 is TGCAGCGTTGGGGCTTCCGGGACAGGGACCTACGAGCAGTACTTC. Translation gives CSVGASGTGTYEQYF. The chain employs TRBV29-1 and TRBJ2-7; 9 bases align to TRBD1. V lost 4 bases, J lost 2 bases, and 9 bases stayed unmatched. CDR3 length: 15 residues. Germline loops: CDR1 SQVTM, CDR2 ANQGSEA.

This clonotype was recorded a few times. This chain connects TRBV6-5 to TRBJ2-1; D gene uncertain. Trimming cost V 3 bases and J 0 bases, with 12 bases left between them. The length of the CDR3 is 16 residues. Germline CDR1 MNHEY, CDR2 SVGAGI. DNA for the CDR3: TGTGCCAGCAGTTATGTGACCCTCAGCTCCTACAATGAGCAGTTCTTC. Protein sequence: CASSYVTLSSYNEQFF.